What follows is one T cell receptor beta chain and its context. Its antigen remains unidentified. The germline V gene has CDR1 MRHNA and CDR2 SNTAGT. J was trimmed by 5 bases and V by 0 bases; bases with no gene match: 8. The CDR3 is 18 residues long. Profiling relied on immunoSEQ multiplex PCR, and the TCRdb table lists in-frame clones only, not all of them. The sample includes around 53,000 clones, 86% seen only once; the top ten take 2.4%. Time point described: baseline, week 1 (first vaccination visit). Treatment defined: pre-vaccination baseline after standard-of-care therapy. The entry originates in a study of a mutant IDH1 vaccine in newly diagnosed glioma. Study as a whole: Averaging approximately 40 years of age, treated patients were about 62% male and approximately 40% female. Before enrollment, the patients had been treated with radiotherapy alone, temozolomide alone, or both together. Most of them had received both. Findings of the study overall: Evidence of vaccine-induced immune responses was documented in about 93% of patients. Seemingly, pseudoprogression had no relation to changes in the top peripheral T cell clonotypes.

This sequence originates from a man aged 35 to 55 with glioma. V and J are TRBV6-4 and TRBJ2-2; 11 positions agree with TRBD2. The sample here was PBMCs, taken from a glioma patient treated with radiotherapy, temozolomide or both. The CDR3 sequence is CASSDSRSGRDSTGELFF. For the CDR3, the DNA is TGTGCCAGCAGTGACTCCCGTAGCGGGAGGGACTCTACCGGGGAGCTGTTTTTT.